This T cell receptor (beta chain) was captured by sequencing in a study of post-analysis software for immune sequencing data. Study background: Patients had relapsing-remitting, secondary progressive or progressive-relapsing multiple sclerosis; some lacked subtype.

From germline, CDR1 is SEHNR and CDR2 FQNEAQ (reference sequence). This CDR3 region has 14 residues. Note on this clonotype: Its cognate antigen is unknown.

Built from TCR beta cDNA, the libraries had unique molecular identifiers in them. One entry per CDR3 protein results from TCRdb running MiXCR on the PCR reads. The table lists roughly 800,000 distinct CDR3 sequences, 40% to 55% of them singletons. Whole-study results and caveats: Strong co-clustering by F measure was seen for same-batch samples. The study found TRBV5-6, TRBV5-1 and TRBV20-1 among roughly 5 TRBV segments more frequent in patients than controls.

The sequence came from a girl aged 10 to 17 with multiple sclerosis. The sequenced sample was blood. The chain joins TRBV7-9 to TRBJ2-4; possibly TRBD1 for D (6 bases). The DNA matches TRBJ2-5 better at its end, which makes the J call doubtful. The DNA of the CDR3 is TGTGCCAGCAGCTCGGACAGAGACCAAGAGACCCAGTACTTC. Its protein product is CASSSDRDQETQYF.